This TCR beta chain stems from a study of CD8+ T cells in alopecia areata. Study-wide context: For 6 to 18 months, tofacitinib was taken, and 6 months off drug followed. General study points: Among the 100 top clones, expanded CD8+ clones, like scalp clonality, were significantly decreased by tofacitinib. Many expanded lesional clones persisted in scalp and blood during tofacitinib.

Sequencing used cDNA as its template, made by extracting RNA and reverse transcribing it. This table comes from immunoSEQ multiplex PCR, and its TCRdb copy is limited to in-frame clones, with some not included. The table includes about 100,000 clones, about three fifths detected once. The sample's treatment: oral pan-JAK inhibitor, 5-10 mg twice daily. Starting from PBMCs, sorting isolated CD4+ and CD8+ T cells. CDR3 size: 13 residues. The germline V gene has CDR1 MRHNA and CDR2 SNTAGT. J lost 6 bases, V lost 0 bases, and 2 bases had no gene match. Comment on this clone: Its antigen is unknown.

This receptor was identified in a human donor with alopecia areata. V and J are TRBV6-4 and TRBJ2-7, with TRBD2 matching 7 bases. Sequencing was performed on CD8+ T cells sorted from blood, taken at roughly week 55, from a patient treated with tofacitinib. CDR3 bases: TGTGCCAGCAGTGACTCGGGAGGGATCGAGCAGTACTTC. Amino acids: CASSDSGGIEQYF.